A selection of T cell receptor beta chains follows, all from one sample in a study of CD8+ T cells in alopecia areata. Assay: immunoSEQ multiplex PCR; the TCRdb copy retains only in-frame clones and omits some. The data contain 150,000 to 200,000 clones, about 53% of them singletons. The source material was CD8+ T cells sorted from blood, sampled at week 24, from a patient treated with tofacitinib. Receptor source: a human donor with alopecia areata. Both conserved end residues are part of each CDR3.

CDR3 length: 14
J gene: TRBJ1-4
V gene: TRBV27
CDR3 protein: CASTPQGQREKLFF

CDR3 length: 15
J gene: TRBJ2-7
V gene: TRBV6-1
CDR3 protein: CASSEEADRPYEQYF

CDR3 length: 13
J gene: TRBJ2-5
V gene: TRBV13
CDR3 protein: CASQIAEVKTQYF

CDR3 length: 14
J gene: TRBJ1-2
V gene: TRBV29-1
CDR3 protein: CSVAGTGEDYGYTF

CDR3 length: 16
J gene: TRBJ2-2
V gene: TRBV25-1
CDR3 protein: CASSEPAGGNTGELFF

CDR3 length: 13
J gene: TRBJ2-1
V gene: TRBV5-1
CDR3 protein: CASSGGLGNEQFF

CDR3 length: 13
J gene: TRBJ1-1
V gene: TRBV27
CDR3 protein: CASSYRELTEAFF

CDR3 length: 14
J gene: TRBJ2-3
V gene: TRBV5-5
CDR3 protein: CASSLGTSKDTQYF

CDR3 length: 15
J gene: TRBJ1-1
V gene: TRBV12-5
CDR3 protein: CASERWTGGNTEAFF

CDR3 length: 18
J gene: TRBJ2-3
V gene: TRBV27
CDR3 protein: CASSPTGTGTSGTDTQYF

CDR3 length: 15
J gene: TRBJ1-6
V gene: TRBV4-3
CDR3 protein: CASSQDRDPASPLHF

CDR3 length: 14
J gene: TRBJ1-2
V gene: TRBV7-8
CDR3 protein: CASSLGRDGYGYTF

CDR3 length: 16
J gene: TRBJ1-2
V gene: TRBV9
CDR3 protein: CASSPPGVKNNYGYTF

CDR3 length: 17
J gene: TRBJ2-3
V gene: TRBV25-1
CDR3 protein: CASSEYEAGGITDTQYF

CDR3 length: 13
J gene: TRBJ2-3
V gene: TRBV30
CDR3 protein: CAWSLGATDTQYF

CDR3 length: 16
J gene: TRBJ2-1
V gene: TRBV5-6
CDR3 protein: CASSPIVGGQYNEQFF

CDR3 length: 14
J gene: TRBJ2-7
V gene: TRBV6-5
CDR3 protein: CASKSQGVTYEQYF

CDR3 length: 13
J gene: TRBJ1-2
V gene: TRBV6-5
CDR3 protein: CASSSTANYGYTF

CDR3 length: 11
J gene: TRBJ2-1
V gene: TRBV27
CDR3 protein: CASRQGNEQFF

CDR3 length: 13
J gene: TRBJ2-1
V gene: TRBV15
CDR3 protein: CATSRDTGNEQFF

CDR3 length: 16
J gene: TRBJ2-5
V gene: TRBV7-6
CDR3 protein: CASSPRPTTLGETQYF

CDR3 length: 14
J gene: TRBJ2-3
V gene: TRBV4-3
CDR3 protein: CASSQDPPSDTQYF

CDR3 length: 13
J gene: TRBJ2-1
V gene: TRBV7-8
CDR3 protein: CASSLAPDREQFF

CDR3 length: 15
J gene: TRBJ2-7
V gene: TRBV4-3
CDR3 protein: CASSQDMSGSYEQYF

CDR3 length: 16
J gene: TRBJ2-5
V gene: TRBV7-3
CDR3 protein: CASSLNVNGDQETQYF

CDR3 length: 13
J gene: TRBJ1-4
V gene: TRBV29-1
CDR3 protein: CSVNGPEEEKLFF

CDR3 length: 15
J gene: TRBJ1-2
V gene: TRBV4-3
CDR3 protein: CASSQDHGGDYGYTF

CDR3 length: 13
J gene: TRBJ1-1
V gene: TRBV11-2
CDR3 protein: CASSLARDSEAFF

CDR3 length: 14
J gene: TRBJ1-1
V gene: TRBV29-1
CDR3 protein: CSVLAQEAYTEAFF

CDR3 length: 13
J gene: TRBJ2-5
V gene: TRBV6-5
CDR3 protein: CASSPGPTGTQYF

CDR3 length: 13
J gene: TRBJ2-7
V gene: TRBV29-1
CDR3 protein: CSVELAEAYEQYF

CDR3 length: 15
J gene: TRBJ2-1
V gene: TRBV21-1
CDR3 protein: CASSSRQGAHNEQFF

CDR3 length: 15
J gene: TRBJ1-1
V gene: TRBV19
CDR3 protein: CASKSDREMNTEAFF

CDR3 length: 17
J gene: TRBJ2-7
V gene: TRBV2
CDR3 protein: CASSEAGQEGRGYEQYF

CDR3 length: 11
J gene: TRBJ1-2
V gene: TRBV30
CDR3 protein: CAWKWQYGYTF

CDR3 length: 13
J gene: TRBJ1-1
V gene: TRBV7-9
CDR3 protein: CASSQTTGIEAFF

CDR3 length: 11
J gene: TRBJ1-1
V gene: TRBV29-1
CDR3 protein: CSVPQNTEAFF

CDR3 length: 13
J gene: TRBJ2-3
V gene: TRBV7-6
CDR3 protein: CASSSKYTDTQYF

CDR3 length: 11
J gene: TRBJ1-1
V gene: TRBV29-1
CDR3 protein: CSYSRDTEAFF

CDR3 length: 15
J gene: TRBJ2-4
V gene: TRBV2
CDR3 protein: CASSEGTSIENIQYF

CDR3 length: 13
J gene: TRBJ2-1
V gene: TRBV15
CDR3 protein: CATSRDRGNEQFF

CDR3 length: 18
J gene: TRBJ2-3
V gene: TRBV5-6
CDR3 protein: CASSQKGIRDGPPDTQYF

CDR3 length: 16
J gene: TRBJ2-5
V gene: TRBV4-2
CDR3 protein: CASSQDPTPRGETQYF

CDR3 length: 15
J gene: TRBJ2-1
V gene: TRBV29-1
CDR3 protein: CSVDSGRTAYNEQFF

CDR3 length: 11
J gene: TRBJ2-7
V gene: TRBV29-1
CDR3 protein: CSATDSYEQYF

CDR3 length: 15
J gene: TRBJ2-1
V gene: TRBV5-1
CDR3 protein: CASSLKRDITDEQFF

CDR3 length: 14
J gene: TRBJ1-2
V gene: TRBV29-1
CDR3 protein: CSVPDGELNYGYTF

CDR3 length: 14
J gene: TRBJ2-7
V gene: TRBV30
CDR3 protein: CAWTPGTGPYEQYF

CDR3 length: 14
J gene: TRBJ1-5
V gene: TRBV7-6
CDR3 protein: CASSLGQGSQPQHF

CDR3 length: 12
J gene: TRBJ2-3
V gene: TRBV5-6
CDR3 protein: CASSAEADTQYF

CDR3 length: 12
J gene: TRBJ1-6
V gene: TRBV2
CDR3 protein: CASSEWNSPLHF

CDR3 length: 12
J gene: TRBJ2-7
V gene: TRBV5-1
CDR3 protein: CASSFKGAEQYF

CDR3 length: 14
J gene: TRBJ2-1
V gene: TRBV7-3
CDR3 protein: CASSLGTGAQEQFF

CDR3 length: 16
J gene: TRBJ1-6
V gene: TRBV11-2
CDR3 protein: CASSNLGVTENSPLHF

CDR3 length: 13
J gene: TRBJ2-7
V gene: TRBV29-1
CDR3 protein: CSVLTGRTYEQYF

CDR3 length: 12
J gene: TRBJ2-3
V gene: TRBV5-1
CDR3 protein: CASIDTADTQYF

CDR3 length: 12
J gene: TRBJ2-2
V gene: TRBV7-9
CDR3 protein: CASGKDTGELFF

CDR3 length: 16
J gene: TRBJ1-1
V gene: TRBV9
CDR3 protein: CASSVMLSEMNTEAFF

CDR3 length: 16
J gene: TRBJ1-1
V gene: TRBV7-2
CDR3 protein: CASSLGAEGQYTEAFF

CDR3 length: 14
J gene: TRBJ1-1
V gene: TRBV6-6
CDR3 protein: CASSSGQGGTEAFF